A selection of T cell receptor beta chains follows, all from one sample in a study of T-cell reconstitution after alpha-beta-depleted transplantation in children. TCRdb re-analysed the PCR reads in MiXCR, keeping a single row per CDR3 protein. The sample consists of 200,000 to 250,000 distinct CDR3 sequences, approximately 10% of them appearing once. The starting material was PBMCs, obtained before TCRalphabeta/CD19-depleted stem cell transplant. The receptors were gathered from a child younger than two with acute myeloid leukemia, due to receive a stem cell transplant. Each CDR3 is given with its conserved first and last residue. Rows may omit the clone size; those that give it use once, few, many or a size class.

cdr3_aa: CASSSFDRVNGYTF
v_call: TRBV28
clone_size: many
cdr3_length: 14

cdr3_aa: CASSFTGGDADTQYF
v_call: TRBV5-6
clone_size: many
cdr3_length: 15

cdr3_aa: CASSFLAVANTGELFF
v_call: TRBV5-1
clone_size: many
cdr3_length: 16

cdr3_aa: CASSLGGGIYNEQFF
v_call: TRBV5-1
clone_size: many
cdr3_length: 15

cdr3_aa: CATSDFGRPREQFF
v_call: TRBV24-1
clone_size: many
cdr3_length: 14

cdr3_aa: CASSRTGEGYNEQFF
v_call: TRBV12-3/TRBV12-4
clone_size: many
cdr3_length: 15

cdr3_aa: CASSPPSGRPQETQYF
v_call: TRBV12-3/TRBV12-4
clone_size: many
cdr3_length: 16

cdr3_aa: CASSPVAGRNEQFF
v_call: TRBV18
clone_size: many
cdr3_length: 14

cdr3_aa: CASSQDWGRDTEAFF
v_call: TRBV3-1
clone_size: many
cdr3_length: 15

cdr3_aa: CASSVGQEIYGLFNEQFF
v_call: TRBV6-4
clone_size: many
cdr3_length: 18

cdr3_aa: CASSLEYRENLHF
v_call: TRBV5-1
clone_size: many
cdr3_length: 13

cdr3_aa: CASSLGSPSRELFF
v_call: TRBV5-1
clone_size: many
cdr3_length: 14

cdr3_aa: CASSLGVSRPNQKHQPQHF
v_call: TRBV11-3
clone_size: many
cdr3_length: 19

cdr3_aa: CASSLTGLGQETQYF
v_call: TRBV7-2
clone_size: many
cdr3_length: 15

cdr3_aa: CATTAGDRGYGYTF
v_call: TRBV5-1
clone_size: many
cdr3_length: 14

cdr3_aa: CASSSRRVGDGELFF
v_call: TRBV7-6
clone_size: many
cdr3_length: 15

cdr3_aa: CASSLVTQGAMAFF
v_call: TRBV5-5
clone_size: few
cdr3_length: 14

cdr3_aa: CASSKERSSGSNEQFF
v_call: TRBV21-1
clone_size: many
cdr3_length: 16

cdr3_aa: CASSEGGQWTEKLFF
v_call: TRBV6-1
clone_size: many
cdr3_length: 15

cdr3_aa: CASSPSEAGVSYNEQFF
v_call: TRBV12-3/TRBV12-4
clone_size: many
cdr3_length: 17

cdr3_aa: CASSLRPRDYEQYF
v_call: TRBV5-5
clone_size: many
cdr3_length: 14

cdr3_aa: CASSQNPTLNYGYTF
v_call: TRBV4-1
clone_size: many
cdr3_length: 15

cdr3_aa: CASSPTTYGFAFF
v_call: TRBV12-3/TRBV12-4
clone_size: many
cdr3_length: 13

cdr3_aa: CAINRNDGELFF
v_call: TRBV10-3
clone_size: many
cdr3_length: 12

cdr3_aa: CASSLRSSSAKNIQYF
v_call: TRBV3-1
clone_size: many
cdr3_length: 16

cdr3_aa: CAWMVKDSSGNTIYF
v_call: TRBV30
clone_size: NA
cdr3_length: 15

cdr3_aa: CASSLGQALAKNIQYF
v_call: TRBV7-9
clone_size: many
cdr3_length: 16

cdr3_aa: CASSLGLADTQYF
v_call: TRBV5-1
clone_size: many
cdr3_length: 13

cdr3_aa: CASSQETSSITGELFF
v_call: TRBV4-2
clone_size: many
cdr3_length: 16

cdr3_aa: CASTDQTSEQETQYF
v_call: TRBV12-3/TRBV12-4
clone_size: many
cdr3_length: 15

cdr3_aa: CASSAKSGLGTEAFF
v_call: TRBV19
clone_size: few
cdr3_length: 15

cdr3_aa: CASSYDGTGVFNEQFF
v_call: TRBV6-5
clone_size: few
cdr3_length: 16

cdr3_aa: CAGRPDTSNNQPQHF
v_call: TRBV28
clone_size: NA
cdr3_length: 15

cdr3_aa: CSARDLAEAPYEQYF
v_call: TRBV20-1
clone_size: many
cdr3_length: 15

cdr3_aa: CASSNREGSSGANVLTF
v_call: TRBV7-9
clone_size: many
cdr3_length: 17

cdr3_aa: CASSRSAYGRTEAFF
v_call: TRBV7-2
clone_size: NA
cdr3_length: 15

cdr3_aa: CASSGRDEQFF
v_call: TRBV18
clone_size: many
cdr3_length: 11

cdr3_aa: CASSLGQGTRNTGELFF
v_call: TRBV5-6
clone_size: many
cdr3_length: 17

cdr3_aa: CASSGGDASPLHF
v_call: TRBV2
clone_size: many
cdr3_length: 13

cdr3_aa: CASRAAVGGNYGYTF
v_call: TRBV6-1
clone_size: many
cdr3_length: 15

cdr3_aa: CASSLALSTGYYGYTF
v_call: TRBV5-1
clone_size: many
cdr3_length: 16

cdr3_aa: CASSGSYEQYF
v_call: TRBV2
clone_size: many
cdr3_length: 11

cdr3_aa: CASSFDRGATKAFF
v_call: TRBV6-5
clone_size: many
cdr3_length: 14

cdr3_aa: CSAREEEQYF
v_call: TRBV20-1
clone_size: many
cdr3_length: 10

cdr3_aa: CASGAMGKGEASTDTQYF
v_call: TRBV6-5
clone_size: many
cdr3_length: 18

cdr3_aa: CSASTSGGDEQFF
v_call: TRBV20-1
clone_size: many
cdr3_length: 13

cdr3_aa: CASSRSGSGNNEQFF
v_call: TRBV13
clone_size: many
cdr3_length: 15

cdr3_aa: CASRKGQEQYF
v_call: TRBV28
clone_size: many
cdr3_length: 11

cdr3_aa: CASSLQPAFTDTQYF
v_call: TRBV7-3
clone_size: many
cdr3_length: 15

cdr3_aa: CASSPLGNTEAFF
v_call: TRBV14
clone_size: many
cdr3_length: 13